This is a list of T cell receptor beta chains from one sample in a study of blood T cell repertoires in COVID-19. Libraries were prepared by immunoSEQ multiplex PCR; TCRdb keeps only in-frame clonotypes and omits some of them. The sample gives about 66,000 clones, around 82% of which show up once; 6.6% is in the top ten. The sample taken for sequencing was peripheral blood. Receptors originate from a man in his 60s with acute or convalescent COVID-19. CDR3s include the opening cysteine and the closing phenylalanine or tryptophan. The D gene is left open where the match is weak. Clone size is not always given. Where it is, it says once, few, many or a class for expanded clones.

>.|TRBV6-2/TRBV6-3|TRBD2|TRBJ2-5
TGTGCCAGCAGTTACGAGGCTAGCGGGGGGGCCGAGGAGTTAGAGACCCAGTACTTC
CASSYEASGGAEELETQYF
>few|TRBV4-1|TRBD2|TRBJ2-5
TGCGCCAGCAGCCAAGATCATCCACGATCCGGGGGGGCCTATGAGACCCAGTACTTC
CASSQDHPRSGGAYETQYF
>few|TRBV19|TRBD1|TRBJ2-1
TGTGCCAGTAGTTTACAGGGGGCGACTTACAATGAGCAGTTCTTC
CASSLQGATYNEQFF
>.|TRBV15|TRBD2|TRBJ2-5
TGTGCCACCAGCAGAGATCTTAGCGGGGACGCGACCGGGGAGACCCAGTACTTC
CATSRDLSGDATGETQYF
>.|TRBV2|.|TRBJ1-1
TGTGCCAGCAGTTCACAGGGTCTGGCTGAAGCTTTCTTT
CASSSQGLAEAFF
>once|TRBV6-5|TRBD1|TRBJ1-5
TGTGCCAGCACAATATCCCGGGACAGGGAACAGCCCCAGCATTTT
CASTISRDREQPQHF
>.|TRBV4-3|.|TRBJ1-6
TGCGCCAGCAGCCAAGTTGCACATAATAATTCACCCCTCCACTTT
CASSQVAHNNSPLHF
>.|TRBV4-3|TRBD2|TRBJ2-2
TGCGCCAGCAGCCGAACTAGCGGGGGTAACACCGGGGAGCTGTTTTTT
CASSRTSGGNTGELFF
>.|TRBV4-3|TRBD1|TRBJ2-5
TGCGCCAGCAGCCAAGTAGGGGGCGCCGAGACCCAGTACTTC
CASSQVGGAETQYF
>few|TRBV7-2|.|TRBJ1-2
TGTGCCAGCACACCCCAGGGGATGGCTAACTATGGCTACACCTTC
CASTPQGMANYGYTF
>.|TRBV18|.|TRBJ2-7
TGTGCCAGCTCCAAAGAGGATTCCTACGAGCAGTACTTC
CASSKEDSYEQYF
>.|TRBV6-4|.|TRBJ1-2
TGTGCCAGCAGTGATATGGCAGGAAGGCAAGGTTTCTATGGCTACACCTTC
CASSDMAGRQGFYGYTF
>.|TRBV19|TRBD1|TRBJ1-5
TGTGCCAGTAGTCCTCTAACAGGGGAATTCGGCAATCAGCCCCAGCATTTT
CASSPLTGEFGNQPQHF
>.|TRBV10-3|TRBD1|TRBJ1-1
TGTGCCATTAACAGGGGAGTAGACACTGAAGCTTTCTTT
CAINRGVDTEAFF
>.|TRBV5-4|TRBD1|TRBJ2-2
TGTGCCAGCAGCCCGGGCCGGGACAGGAGCACCGGGGAGCTGTTTTTT
CASSPGRDRSTGELFF
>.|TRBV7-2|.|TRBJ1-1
TGTGCCAGCAGCTTGGACAGAGTGAACACTGAAGCTTTCTTT
CASSLDRVNTEAFF
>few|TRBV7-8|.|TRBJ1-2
TGTGCCAGCCACCCGGGGGACGGTGGCTACACCTTC
CASHPGDGGYTF